These 29 T cell receptor beta chains were sequenced from one sample in a study of identical twins. TCRdb re-analysed the 5' RACE reads in MiXCR, keeping a single row per CDR3 protein. In the table there are nearly 650,000 distinct CDR3 sequences, about 7% of which are singletons. These data were also reused for a study on yellow fever vaccine responses in identical twins.

Sequencing used PBMCs. The origin of the receptors is a woman in her late teens or twenties in good health.

In this sample, this clonotype turned up a few times. This chain uses TRBV9 with TRBJ2-7; D is undetermined. With 4 bases removed from V and 3 bases from J, the gap between germline ends came to 14 bases. Germline V lookup: CDR1 SGDLS, CDR2 YYNGEE. This CDR3 is built from 14 residues. The DNA of the CDR3 is TGTGCCAGCAGCCCCTCGACGATTAACTACGAGCAGTACTTC. Translated: CASSPSTINYEQYF.

This sequence joins TRBV5-1 and TRBJ1-5; the D gene is possibly TRBD1 (5 bases). This CDR3 has 16 amino acids. Trimming left V 1 base short and J 4 bases short, with 15 bases between. The germline CDR1 and CDR2 sequences are SGHRS and YFSETQ. The CDR3 loop reads CASSLSQGMRNQPQHF. The CDR3, as DNA: TGCGCCAGCAGCTTGTCCCAGGGAATGAGGAATCAGCCCCAGCATTTT.

The chain recombines TRBV10-3 with TRBJ2-7; 8 bases align to TRBD2. Germline trimming cut 2 bases from V and 0 bases from J; bases unmatched to any gene: 6. This CDR3 has 16 residues. Germline lookup yields CDR1 ENHRY and CDR2 SYGVKD. CDR3 coding DNA: TGTGCCATCAGTGAGAGGACTAGCTTAATCTCCTACGAGCAGTACTTC. Its translation is CAISERTSLISYEQYF.

The gene calls are TRBV20-1 and TRBJ2-3; 8 nucleotides agree with TRBD2. This CDR3 is 12 amino acids long. V lost 4 bases to trimming and J lost 5 bases; unmatched junction nucleotides: 2. Germline V CDR1 and CDR2: DFQATT, SNEGSKA (reference sequence). The CDR3 nucleotides read TGCAGTGCTATGAGCGGGGGAGATACGCAGTATTTT. This codes for CSAMSGGDTQYF.

The gene calls are TRBV20-1 and TRBJ2-7, with 9 bases aligning to TRBD2. Trimming took 2 bases from V and 2 from J; bases not matched to a gene: 7. CDR3 length: 15 amino acids. CDR1 and CDR2 from the germline V gene are DFQATT and SNEGSKA (reference sequence). The CDR3 DNA reads TGCAGTGCTAGAAAAGCGGGGGGCCAGGCCTACGAGCAGTACGTC. Translated, it gives CSARKAGGQAYEQYV.

This clonotype was seen a handful of times. This chain links TRBV14 with TRBJ2-1, with 8 bases that match TRBD2. Germline V gene data show CDR1 as SGHDN and CDR2 as FVKESK. The ends lost 2 bases at V and 4 bases at J; junction bases unmatched: 7. CDR3 length equals 16 residues. CDR3 DNA sequence: TGTGCCAGCAGCCAACTCGACACTAGCGGATACAATGAGCAGTTCTTC. Translating gives CASSQLDTSGYNEQFF.

The chain carries TRBV19 and TRBJ2-5; 10 bases fit TRBD2. After removal of 5 bases from V and 4 bases from J, the junction contained 7 bases not matched to a gene. Germline CDR1 and CDR2: LNHDA and SQIVND (reference sequence). The CDR3 consists of 15 residues. The chain's CDR3 is CASSWSSGSRETQYF. The CDR3 DNA follows: TGTGCCAGTAGTTGGTCTAGCGGGAGCAGAGAGACCCAGTACTTC.

The V call is TRBV28, the J call TRBJ2-7, with 8 nucleotides matching TRBD1. V trimming: 6 bases; J trimming: 0 bases; junction bases outside the gene matches: 7. There are 15 residues in the CDR3. Germline V gene data show CDR1 as MDHEN and CDR2 as SYDVKM. The CDR3 nucleotides are TGTGCCAGCAGGTCGACAGGGGTAAGCTCCTACGAGCAGTACTTC. It specifies CASRSTGVSSYEQYF.

This clonotype was counted ten times or more. The genes are TRBV11-2 and TRBJ2-3; D uncertain. V lost 2 bases and J 4 bases, leaving 7 bases between the germline ends. Germline lookup yields CDR1 SGHAT and CDR2 FQNNGV. The CDR3 is 13 residues long. CDR3 sequence reads: CASSLPQADTQYF. The CDR3 bases are TGTGCCAGCAGCTTACCTCAGGCAGATACGCAGTATTTT.

The chain links TRBV24-1 to TRBJ1-1; 8 nucleotides align to TRBD1. The V gene end was trimmed by 4 bases and the J gene end by 7 bases; junction bases not matched to a gene: 7. The CDR3 contains 14 residues. Per germline, CDR1 KGHDR and CDR2 SFDVKD. Here the CDR3 DNA reads TGTGCCACCAGTGACGCTGGGACAGGAGGTGAAGCTTTCTTT. Translating gives CATSDAGTGGEAFF.

Many counts were recorded for this clonotype. The J gene is TRBJ2-7, the V gene TRBV5-1; 7 bases agree with TRBD2. The V and J ends lost 0 bases and 3 bases, in that order; junction bases with no gene match: 9. The CDR3 length is 16 residues. The germline gives CDR1 SGHRS, CDR2 YFSETQ. DNA for the CDR3: TGCGCCAGCAGCTTGGCGGGGCGGGAGCGAGGCTACGAGCAGTACTTC. This translates into CASSLAGRERGYEQYF. The full variable domain, in which reference TRBV5-1 and TRBJ2-7 provide the parts outside the CDR3, is KAGVTQTPRYLIKTRGQQVTLSCSPISGHRSVSWYQQTPGQGLQFLFEYFSETQRNKGNFPGRFSGRQFSNSRSEMNVSTLELGDSALYLCASSLAGRERGYEQYFGPGTRLTVT.

This clonotype turned up a few times. V and J are TRBV10-3 and TRBJ2-1, with 8 nucleotides matching TRBD2. The V and J ends lost 4 bases and 9 bases, in that order; junction bases with no gene match: 11. The CDR3 has 15 residues. Germline CDR1 and CDR2: ENHRY and SYGVKD. The CDR3 spells CAISGSGRDNTEQFF. The CDR3 DNA sequence: TGTGCCATCAGTGGGAGCGGGAGAGACAACACTGAGCAGTTCTTC.

The rearrangement links TRBV5-1 to TRBJ1-1, with TRBD1 as a possible D gene (6 bases). There are 13 residues in the CDR3. V gave up 6 bases and J gave up 5 bases, with 14 bases separating them. The germline V gene has CDR1 SGHRS and CDR2 YFSETQ. The CDR3: CASTGQRGTEAFF. The CDR3 region has the DNA TGCGCCAGCACAGGACAGAGGGGAACTGAAGCTTTCTTT.

This clonotype was recorded at least ten times. The junction departs from the called germline gene at one end, perhaps through a read error. This rearrangement joins TRBV10-2 to TRBJ2-1, with 15 bases that match TRBD2. The CDR3 is made up of 15 amino acids. Germline CDR1 and CDR2: WSHSY and SAAADI. CDR3: CASSEGLAGGNEQFF. DNA for the CDR3: TGTGCCAGCAGTGAGGGACTAGCGGGGGGTAATGAGCAGTTCTTC.

CDR3 sequence reads: CSARWFGTGDYGYTF. DNA for the CDR3: TGCAGTGCTAGGTGGTTTGGGACAGGGGACTATGGCTACACCTTC. This sequence joins TRBV20-1 and TRBJ1-2, with 10 bases lining up with TRBD1. Trimming removed 3 bases from V and 3 bases from J; junction bases left unmatched: 7. Germline V gene lookup returns CDR1 DFQATT and CDR2 SNEGSKA (reference sequence). CDR3 length: 15 residues.

This clonotype was counted many times. The rearrangement uses TRBV10-1 and TRBJ1-6, with D unclear. In germline, CDR1 is WNHNN, CDR2 SYGVQD (reference sequence). The length of the CDR3 is 13 residues. The V and J ends lost 3 bases and 8 bases respectively, with 8 bases between them. Here the CDR3 reads CASSEVRDSPLHF. CDR3 in DNA: TGCGCCAGCAGTGAAGTACGGGATTCACCCCTCCACTTT.

This clonotype has just a few counts. The rearrangement joins TRBV5-1 to TRBJ2-1; the D gene is possibly TRBD1 (5 bases). This CDR3 is 14 amino acids long. Germline CDR1 SGHRS, CDR2 YFSETQ. V was shortened by 4 bases and J by 8 bases, with 16 bases between the two germline ends. The CDR3 here is CASSPSRQGDEQFF. The DNA of the CDR3 is TGCGCCAGCAGCCCGAGTAGGCAGGGCGATGAGCAGTTCTTC.

This clonotype was detected a few times. The gene calls are TRBV2 and TRBJ2-7, with D unresolved. Trimming stripped 4 bases from V and 4 bases from J, with 8 bases between. The CDR3 loop spans 12 amino acids. Germline lookup yields CDR1 SNHLY and CDR2 FYNNEI. CDR3 DNA sequence: TGTGCCAGCAGTGCCCCATCATACGAGCAGTACGTC. Protein product: CASSAPSYEQYV.

This clonotype occurred many times. The rearrangement uses TRBV2 and TRBJ2-1; 9 nucleotides agree with TRBD2. The CDR3 is made up of 15 amino acids. The J segment lost 3 bases and the V segment lost 2 bases, leaving 2 bases of the junction unmatched. CDR1 SNHLY and CDR2 FYNNEI come from the germline V gene. The CDR3 region is CASSETSGYYNEQFF. CDR3 sequence (DNA): TGTGCCAGCAGTGAAACTAGCGGGTACTACAATGAGCAGTTCTTC.

In this sample, this clonotype turned up many times. The CDR3 spells CASSPNQLAGNEQFF. The CDR3 DNA sequence: TGCGCCAGCAGCCCCAACCAACTAGCCGGCAATGAGCAGTTCTTC. This chain joins TRBV5-1 and TRBJ2-1; tentative D call: TRBD2 (6 bases). In germline, CDR1 is SGHRS, CDR2 YFSETQ. This CDR3 spans 15 amino acids. Trimming shortened V by 4 bases and J by 6 bases, and 17 bases separated the two germline ends.

This clonotype was recorded a few times. V gene TRBV27 combines with J gene TRBJ2-7, with 9 bases aligning to TRBD2. CDR3 length equals 15 residues. The V and J ends lost 3 bases and 6 bases, in that order; junction bases with no gene match: 9. The germline V gene has CDR1 MNHEY and CDR2 SMNVEV (reference sequence). The CDR3 protein is CASSLGGLAGIEQYF. In DNA, the CDR3 is TGTGCCAGCAGTTTGGGAGGCCTAGCGGGGATCGAGCAGTACTTC.

The chain links TRBV6-1 to TRBJ2-7; perhaps D is TRBD1 or TRBD2 (5 bases each). CDR3 length equals 13 residues. CDR1 is MNHNS, CDR2 SASEGT, per germline. Trimming shortened V by 8 bases and J by 9 bases, and 20 bases separated the two germline ends. The CDR3 loop is CASSLRGPVAQYV. In DNA form, the CDR3 reads TGTGCCAGCTCCCTGAGGGGTCCTGTCGCGCAGTACGTC.

This clonotype appeared a few times. The chain couples TRBV10-1 to TRBJ2-2; TRBD1 matches 8 bases. Looked up from germline, CDR1 is WNHNN and CDR2 is SYGVQD (reference sequence). With V trimmed by 6 bases and J by 6 bases, 3 bases remained unmatched. The CDR3 contains 13 residues. The DNA of the CDR3 is TGCGCCAGCAGAGGACAGGGTCCCGGGGAGCTGTTTTTT. Translation: CASRGQGPGELFF.

The rearrangement uses TRBV7-3 and TRBJ2-5; D gene ambiguous. The V end lost 1 base, the J end lost 2 bases, and 5 bases lay between the germline ends. Per the germline V gene, CDR1 is SGHTA and CDR2 is FQGTGA. This CDR3 comprises 13 residues. CDR3 nucleotides: TGTGCCAGCAGCTTAAGCCGTCAAGAGACCCAGTACTTC. It codes for CASSLSRQETQYF.

This clonotype was detected ten times or more. The chain joins TRBV29-1 to TRBJ2-3; D not resolved. V was pared by 1 base and J by 4 bases, with 6 bases between. The CDR3 totals 12 residues. Germline CDR1 SQVTM, CDR2 ANQGSEA. Here the CDR3 DNA reads TGCAGCGTTGAAGCCGGGCCAGATACGCAGTATTTT. Translating it yields CSVEAGPDTQYF.

The chain couples TRBV12-5 to TRBJ2-7; D might be TRBD2 (5 bases). Germline lookup yields CDR1 LGHNT and CDR2 FRNRAP. The V end lost 0 bases, the J end lost 5 bases, and 26 bases lay between the germline ends. This CDR3 spans 19 amino acids. For the CDR3, the DNA is TGTGCTAGTGGTTTGGTAAAATCGCGGGCCGAGATATTAATAGACGAGCAGTACTTC. Amino acid sequence: CASGLVKSRAEILIDEQYF.

This clonotype was observed a few times. The chain employs TRBV6-5 and TRBJ1-2; maybe TRBD1 (5 bases). CDR3 size: 12 residues. Trimming took off 8 bases at V and 2 bases at J, with 9 bases between the two ends. In germline, CDR1 is MNHEY, CDR2 SVGAGI. The CDR3 here is CASRRQNYGYTF. DNA for the CDR3: TGTGCCAGCCGTAGACAGAACTATGGCTACACCTTC.

The sample holds many counts of this clonotype. This chain joins TRBV12-3 or TRBV12-4 and TRBJ2-1, with D possibly being TRBD2 (7 bases). The CDR3 is made up of 17 amino acids. The V gene lost 2 bases and the J gene lost 4 bases, with 18 bases spanning the gap. The DNA for the CDR3 is TGTGCCAGCAGTTTAAGGGGGGGGGGTAGCGCATACAATGAGCAGTTCTTC. Its translation: CASSLRGGGSAYNEQFF.

This clonotype was seen a handful of times. J is TRBJ2-1 and V is TRBV19, with 11 nucleotides matching TRBD2. Germline loops: CDR1 LNHDA, CDR2 SQIVND (reference sequence). There are 13 residues in the CDR3. V lost 5 bases and J lost 7; bases outside the gene matches: 1. This CDR3 is CASSASGGNEQFF. The DNA for the CDR3 is TGTGCCAGTAGTGCTAGCGGGGGGAATGAGCAGTTCTTC. Looking up the rest from reference TRBV19 and TRBJ2-1 gives the full variable domain: DGGITQSPKYLFRKEGQNVTLSCEQNLNHDAMYWYRQDPGQGLRLIYYSQIVNDFQKGDIAEGYSVSREKKESFPLTVTSAQKNPTAFYLCASSASGGNEQFFGPGTRLTVL.